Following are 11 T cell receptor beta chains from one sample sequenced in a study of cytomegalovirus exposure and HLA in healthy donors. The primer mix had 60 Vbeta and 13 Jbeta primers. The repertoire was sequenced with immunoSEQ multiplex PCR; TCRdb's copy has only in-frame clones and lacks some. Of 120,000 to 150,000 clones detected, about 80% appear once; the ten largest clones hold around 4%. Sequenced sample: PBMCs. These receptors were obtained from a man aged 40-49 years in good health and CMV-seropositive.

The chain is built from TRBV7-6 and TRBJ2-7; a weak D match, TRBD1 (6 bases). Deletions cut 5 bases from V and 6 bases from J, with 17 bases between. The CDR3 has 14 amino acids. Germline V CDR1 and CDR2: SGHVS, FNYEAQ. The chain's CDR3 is CASSLGQRLSEQYF. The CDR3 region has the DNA TGTGCCAGCAGCCTGGGACAAAGGCTCTCCGAGCAGTACTTC.

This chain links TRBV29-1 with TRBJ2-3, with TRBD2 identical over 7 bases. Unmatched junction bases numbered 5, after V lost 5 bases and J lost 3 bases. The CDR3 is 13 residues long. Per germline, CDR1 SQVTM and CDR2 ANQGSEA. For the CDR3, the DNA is TGCAGCGTTAGGACTAGGGTGACAGATACGCAGTATTTT. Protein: CSVRTRVTDTQYF.

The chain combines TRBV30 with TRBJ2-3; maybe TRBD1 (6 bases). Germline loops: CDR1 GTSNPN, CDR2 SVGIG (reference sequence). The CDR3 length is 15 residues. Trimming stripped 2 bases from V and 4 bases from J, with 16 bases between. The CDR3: CAWSSDRLRADTQYF. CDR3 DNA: TGTGCCTGGAGTTCCGACAGGCTACGAGCAGATACGCAGTATTTT.

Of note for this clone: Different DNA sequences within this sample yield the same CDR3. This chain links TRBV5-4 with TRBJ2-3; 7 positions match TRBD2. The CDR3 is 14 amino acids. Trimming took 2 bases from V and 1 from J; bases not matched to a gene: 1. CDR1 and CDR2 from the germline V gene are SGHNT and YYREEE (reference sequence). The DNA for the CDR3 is TGTGCCAGCAGCTTAGGACTAGGCACAGATACGCAGTATTTT. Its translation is CASSLGLGTDTQYF.

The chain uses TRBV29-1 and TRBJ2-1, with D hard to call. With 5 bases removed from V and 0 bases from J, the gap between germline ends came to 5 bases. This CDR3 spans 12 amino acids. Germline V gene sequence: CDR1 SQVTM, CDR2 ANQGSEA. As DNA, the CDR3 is TGCAGCGTTCTCCGCTCCTACAATGAGCAGTTCTTC. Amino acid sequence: CSVLRSYNEQFF.

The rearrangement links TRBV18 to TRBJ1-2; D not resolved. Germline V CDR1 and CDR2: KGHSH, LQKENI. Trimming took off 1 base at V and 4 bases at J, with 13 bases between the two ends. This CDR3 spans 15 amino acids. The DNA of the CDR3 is TGTGCCAGCTCACCACAAGGCTCAGGATTCTATGGCTACACCTTC. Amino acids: CASSPQGSGFYGYTF.

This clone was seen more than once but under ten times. Written as DNA, the CDR3 is TGTGCCAGCAGCCTCTACCCTCTAGCGGGGGGTCAACAAGAGACCCAGTACTTC. Encoded protein: CASSLYPLAGGQQETQYF. The chain has TRBV7-3 and TRBJ2-5, with 11 positions matching TRBD2. Germline lookup yields CDR1 SGHTA and CDR2 FQGTGA. This CDR3 comprises 18 residues. V shed 5 bases, J shed 2 bases, and the junction held 13 bases outside the gene matches.

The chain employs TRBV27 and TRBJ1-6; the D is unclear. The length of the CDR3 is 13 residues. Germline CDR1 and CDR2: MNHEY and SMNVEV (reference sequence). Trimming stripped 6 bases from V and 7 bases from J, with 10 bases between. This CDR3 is CASSTGGNSPLHF. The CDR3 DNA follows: TGTGCCAGCAGCACCGGCGGGAATTCACCCCTCCACTTT.

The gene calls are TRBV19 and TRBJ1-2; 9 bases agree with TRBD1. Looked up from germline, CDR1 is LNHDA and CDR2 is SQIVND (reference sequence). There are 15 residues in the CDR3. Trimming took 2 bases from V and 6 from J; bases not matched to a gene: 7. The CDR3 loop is CASSINGGQGHGYTF. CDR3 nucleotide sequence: TGTGCCAGTAGTATAAATGGGGGACAGGGCCATGGCTACACCTTC.

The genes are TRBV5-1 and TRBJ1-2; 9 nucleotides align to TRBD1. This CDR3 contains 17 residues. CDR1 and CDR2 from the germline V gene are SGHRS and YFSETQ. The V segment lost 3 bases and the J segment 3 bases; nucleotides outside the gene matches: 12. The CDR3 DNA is TGCGCCAGCAGCTGGGGGACAGGGTTTCGGAGGGACTATGGCTACACCTTC. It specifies CASSWGTGFRRDYGYTF.

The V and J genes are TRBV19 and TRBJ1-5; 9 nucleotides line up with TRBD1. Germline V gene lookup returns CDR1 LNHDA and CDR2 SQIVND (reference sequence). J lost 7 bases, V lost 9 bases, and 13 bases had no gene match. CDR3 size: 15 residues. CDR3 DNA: TGTGCCAGCAGGACCGGGACAGGGACAGCACAGCCCCAGCATTTT. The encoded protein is CASRTGTGTAQPQHF.